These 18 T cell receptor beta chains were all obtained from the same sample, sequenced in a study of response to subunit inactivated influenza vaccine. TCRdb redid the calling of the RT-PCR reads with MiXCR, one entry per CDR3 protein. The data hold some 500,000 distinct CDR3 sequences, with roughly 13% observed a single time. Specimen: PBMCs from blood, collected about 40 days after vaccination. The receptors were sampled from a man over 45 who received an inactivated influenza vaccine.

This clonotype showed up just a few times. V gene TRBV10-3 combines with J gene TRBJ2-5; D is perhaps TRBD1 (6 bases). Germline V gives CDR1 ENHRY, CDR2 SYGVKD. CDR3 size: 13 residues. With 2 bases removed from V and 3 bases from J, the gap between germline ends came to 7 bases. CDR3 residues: CAISERTEETQYF. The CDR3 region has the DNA TGTGCCATCAGTGAGCGGACAGAAGAGACCCAGTACTTC.

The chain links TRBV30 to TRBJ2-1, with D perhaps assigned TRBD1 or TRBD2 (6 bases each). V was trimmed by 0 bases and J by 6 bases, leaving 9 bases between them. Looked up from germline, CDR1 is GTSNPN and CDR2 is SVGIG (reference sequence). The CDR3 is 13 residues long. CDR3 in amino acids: CAWSVQGGNEQFF. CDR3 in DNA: TGTGCCTGGAGTGTACAGGGAGGCAATGAGCAGTTCTTC.

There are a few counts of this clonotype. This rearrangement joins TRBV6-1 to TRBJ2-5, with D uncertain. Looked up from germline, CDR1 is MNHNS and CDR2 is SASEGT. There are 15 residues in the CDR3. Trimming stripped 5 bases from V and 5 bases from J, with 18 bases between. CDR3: CASSRPQALGETQYF. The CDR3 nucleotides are TGTGCCAGCAGTCGGCCGCAGGCACTCGGTGAGACCCAGTACTTC.

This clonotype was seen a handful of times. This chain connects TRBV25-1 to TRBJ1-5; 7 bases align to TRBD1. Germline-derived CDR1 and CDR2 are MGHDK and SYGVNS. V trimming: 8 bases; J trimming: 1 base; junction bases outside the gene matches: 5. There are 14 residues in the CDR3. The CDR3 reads CASAQTGSNQPQHF. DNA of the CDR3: TGTGCCAGCGCCCAGACAGGGAGCAATCAGCCCCAGCATTTT.

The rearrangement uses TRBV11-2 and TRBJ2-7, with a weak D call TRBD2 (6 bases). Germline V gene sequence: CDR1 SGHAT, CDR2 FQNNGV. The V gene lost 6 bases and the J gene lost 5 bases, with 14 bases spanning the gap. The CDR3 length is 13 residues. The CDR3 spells CASRPGGAHEQYF. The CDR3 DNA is TGTGCCAGCAGACCCGGAGGGGCCCACGAGCAGTACTTC.

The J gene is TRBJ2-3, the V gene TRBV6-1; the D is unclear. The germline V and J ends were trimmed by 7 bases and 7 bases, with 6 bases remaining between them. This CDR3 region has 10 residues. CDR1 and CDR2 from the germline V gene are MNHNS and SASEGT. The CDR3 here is CASILNTQYF. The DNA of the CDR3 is TGTGCCAGCATCCTCAATACGCAGTATTTT.

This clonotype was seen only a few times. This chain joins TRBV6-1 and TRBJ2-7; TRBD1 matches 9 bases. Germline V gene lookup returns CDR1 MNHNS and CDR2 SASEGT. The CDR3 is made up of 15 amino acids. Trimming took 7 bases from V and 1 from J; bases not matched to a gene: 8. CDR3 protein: CASTISGTGSYEQYF. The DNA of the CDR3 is TGTGCCAGCACAATATCCGGGACAGGGTCCTACGAGCAGTACTTC.

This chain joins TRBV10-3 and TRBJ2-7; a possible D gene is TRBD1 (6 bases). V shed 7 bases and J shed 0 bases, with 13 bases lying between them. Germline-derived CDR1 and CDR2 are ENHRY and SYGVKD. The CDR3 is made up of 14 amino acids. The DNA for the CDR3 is TGTGCCATCAAGGCAGGGGCCCCCTCCTACGAGCAGTACTTC. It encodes CAIKAGAPSYEQYF.

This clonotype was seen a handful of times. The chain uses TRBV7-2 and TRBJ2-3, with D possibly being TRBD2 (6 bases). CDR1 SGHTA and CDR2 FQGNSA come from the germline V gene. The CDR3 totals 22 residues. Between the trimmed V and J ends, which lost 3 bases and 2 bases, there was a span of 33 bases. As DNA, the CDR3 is TGTGCCAGCAGCTTCCCAAATAGCGGATACAGGAAACGAAGACATAACACAGATACGCAGTATTTT. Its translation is CASSFPNSGYRKRRHNTDTQYF.

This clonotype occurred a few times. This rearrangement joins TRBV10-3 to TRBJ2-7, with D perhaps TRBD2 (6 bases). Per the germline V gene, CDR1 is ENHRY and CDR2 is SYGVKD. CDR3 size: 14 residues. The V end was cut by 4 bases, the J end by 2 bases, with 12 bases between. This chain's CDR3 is CAISGRDGTYEQYF. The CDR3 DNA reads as TGTGCCATCAGTGGGAGGGACGGGACCTACGAGCAGTACTTC.

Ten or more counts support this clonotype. This chain's CDR3 is CASSYSDEQFF. CDR3 DNA sequence: TGTGCCAGCAGTTACAGCGATGAGCAGTTCTTC. The rearrangement uses TRBV6-5 and TRBJ2-1; D is ambiguous. Trimming took 2 bases from V and 8 from J, leaving 4 bases between them. Germline loops: CDR1 MNHEY, CDR2 SVGAGI. This CDR3 comprises 11 residues.

The CDR3: CASSQDLGEYEQYF. CDR3 DNA: TGCGCCAGCAGCCAAGATTTAGGGGAATACGAGCAGTACTTC. V usage is TRBV4-3 and J usage is TRBJ2-7, with D possibly TRBD1 on 5 matching bases. Germline V lookup: CDR1 LGHNA, CDR2 YSLEER. V shed 0 bases and J shed 4 bases, with 10 bases lying between them. This CDR3 comprises 14 residues.

The CDR3 spells CASSLKIGAGLADTQYF. CDR3 DNA sequence: TGTGCCAGCAGCTTAAAAATTGGGGCAGGACTAGCAGATACGCAGTATTTT. This chain connects TRBV11-2 to TRBJ2-3; 7 bases line up with TRBD2. CDR1 SGHAT and CDR2 FQNNGV come from the germline V gene. Unmatched junction bases numbered 12, after V lost 2 bases and J lost 4 bases. The CDR3 is made up of 17 amino acids.

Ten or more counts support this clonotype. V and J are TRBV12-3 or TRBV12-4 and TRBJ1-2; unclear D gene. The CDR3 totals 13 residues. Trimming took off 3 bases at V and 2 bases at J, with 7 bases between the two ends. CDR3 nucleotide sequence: TGTGCCAGCAGTTTTACGCGAAACTATGGCTACACCTTC. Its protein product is CASSFTRNYGYTF.

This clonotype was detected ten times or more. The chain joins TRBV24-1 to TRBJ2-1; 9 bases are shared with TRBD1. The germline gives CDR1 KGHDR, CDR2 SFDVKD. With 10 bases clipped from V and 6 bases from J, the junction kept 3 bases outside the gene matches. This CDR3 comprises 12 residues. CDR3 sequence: CATGQGSNEQFF. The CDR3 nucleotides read TGTGCCACTGGACAGGGGAGCAATGAGCAGTTCTTC.

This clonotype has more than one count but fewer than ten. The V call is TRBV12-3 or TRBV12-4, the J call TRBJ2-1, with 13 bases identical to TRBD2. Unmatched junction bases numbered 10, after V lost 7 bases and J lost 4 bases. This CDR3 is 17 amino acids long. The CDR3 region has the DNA TGTGCCAGCAATCCAGGGACTAGCGGGAAATGGTACAATGAGCAGTTCTTC. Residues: CASNPGTSGKWYNEQFF.

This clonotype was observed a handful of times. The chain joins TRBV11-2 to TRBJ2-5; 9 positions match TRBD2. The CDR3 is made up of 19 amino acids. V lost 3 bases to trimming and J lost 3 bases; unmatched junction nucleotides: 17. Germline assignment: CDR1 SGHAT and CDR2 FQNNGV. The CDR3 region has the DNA TGTGCCAGCAGCTTTCTGACTAGCGGCAAGATATTTTTAAAAGAGACCCAGTACTTC. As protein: CASSFLTSGKIFLKETQYF.

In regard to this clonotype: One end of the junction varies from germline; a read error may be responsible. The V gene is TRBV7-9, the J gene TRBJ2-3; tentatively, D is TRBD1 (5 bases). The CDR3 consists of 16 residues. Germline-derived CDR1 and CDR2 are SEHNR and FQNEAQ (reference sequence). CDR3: CATSATGIGGTDTQYF. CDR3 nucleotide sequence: TGTGCCACCAGCGCCACAGGTATCGGAGGCACAGATACGCAGTATTTT.